The 16 T cell receptor beta chains given below trace back to one sample, sequenced in a study of blood T cell repertoires in COVID-19. This table comes from immunoSEQ multiplex PCR, and its TCRdb copy is limited to in-frame clones, with some not included. The sample shows a few hundred thousand clones, roughly 86% of them seen only once. Sequences were obtained from PBMCs or T cells enriched from blood (not recorded which). The receptors here all came from a woman between 45 and 60 years old who had been exposed to COVID-19.

V is TRBV28 and J is TRBJ1-1; D gene uncertain. The CDR3 covers 15 residues. Germline CDR1 reads MDHEN; CDR2 reads SYDVKM. The germline V and J ends were trimmed by 7 bases and 1 base, with 16 bases remaining between them. The CDR3 coding sequence is TGTGCCAGCATCCCTTTGCTACCCGGGAACACTGAAGCTTTCTTT. It yields the protein CASIPLLPGNTEAFF.

The chain combines TRBV28 with TRBJ2-7, with a possible D match to TRBD2 (7 bases). The germline CDR1 and CDR2 sequences are MDHEN and SYDVKM. Trimming removed 6 bases at V and 9 bases at J, with 39 bases between. This CDR3 spans 20 amino acids. The CDR3 spells CASRRGNRWRVITSGVGQYF. CDR3 nucleotide sequence: TGTGCCAGCAGAAGGGGGAACAGATGGAGAGTGATTACGAGCGGGGTTGGGCAGTACTTC. The entire variable domain, with the rest obtained from reference TRBV28 and TRBJ2-7, is as follows: DVKVTQSSRYLVKRTGEKVFLECVQDMDHENMFWYRQDPGLGLRLIYFSYDVKMKEKGDIPEGYSVSREKKERFSLILESASTNQTSMYLCASRRGNRWRVITSGVGQYFGPGTRLTVT.

The chain links TRBV6-5 to TRBJ2-2; TRBD1 agrees at 10 bases. The CDR3 is made up of 16 amino acids. The ends lost 1 base at V and 5 bases at J; junction bases unmatched: 4. CDR1 and CDR2 from the germline V gene are MNHEY and SVGAGI. The CDR3 is CASSYLGTGETGELFF. The CDR3 nucleotides read TGTGCCAGCAGTTACTTAGGGACAGGGGAAACCGGGGAGCTGTTTTTT.

This chain uses TRBV9 with TRBJ1-3; D might be TRBD1 (5 bases). The CDR3 is 17 amino acids. The V end lost 0 bases, the J end lost 3 bases, and 16 bases lay between the germline ends. The V gene's germline CDR1 is SGDLS and CDR2 YYNGEE. Here the CDR3 reads CASSVVVRAQSGNTIYF. In DNA form, the CDR3 reads TGTGCCAGCAGCGTAGTGGTCAGGGCCCAGAGTGGAAACACCATATATTTT.

The chain uses TRBV5-4 and TRBJ1-1; D gene unclear. The CDR3 runs 11 residues. V lost 5 bases, J lost 6 bases, and 8 bases lay in between. From germline, CDR1 is SGHNT and CDR2 YYREEE (reference sequence). The CDR3 spells CASSSGAEAFF. CDR3 coding DNA: TGTGCCAGCAGTTCGGGAGCTGAAGCTTTCTTT.

The rearrangement joins TRBV7-2 to TRBJ1-2; D might be TRBD1 (5 bases). Germline V CDR1 and CDR2: SGHTA, FQGNSA. The CDR3 runs 15 residues. Trimming took off 5 bases at V and 3 bases at J, with 16 bases between the two ends. The CDR3 DNA sequence: TGTGCCAGCAGCCTGGGGCAGGGATCATACTATGGCTACACCTTC. Its protein is CASSLGQGSYYGYTF.

The chain carries TRBV2 and TRBJ1-1, with D perhaps matching TRBD1 (5 bases). The germline V gene encodes CDR1 SNHLY and CDR2 FYNNEI. Between the trimmed V and J ends, which lost 5 bases and 6 bases, there was a span of 10 bases. The CDR3 contains 12 residues. The CDR3 DNA is TGTGCCAGCAGTAAGGGGATCGCTGAAGCTTTCTTT. It codes for CASSKGIAEAFF.

The V call is TRBV7-9, the J call TRBJ2-1; D is undetermined. Germline V CDR1 and CDR2: SEHNR, FQNEAQ (reference sequence). V dropped 2 bases and J dropped 8 bases, with 16 bases sitting between them. CDR3 length equals 15 residues. The CDR3 loop reads CASSLSNFLNDEQFF. The CDR3 nucleotides are TGTGCCAGCAGCTTAAGTAACTTTTTAAACGATGAGCAGTTCTTC.

V usage is TRBV19 and J usage is TRBJ2-1; TRBD2 matches at 11 bases. Unmatched junction bases numbered 11, after V lost 3 bases and J lost 4 bases. The CDR3 has 18 amino acids. Germline V gives CDR1 LNHDA, CDR2 SQIVND (reference sequence). The CDR3 reads CASSIGLAGEPLYNEQFF. CDR3 DNA: TGTGCCAGTAGTATCGGACTAGCGGGCGAACCCTTATACAATGAGCAGTTCTTC.

This clone has a handful of counts. In DNA form, the CDR3 reads TGTGCCAGCAGCCGCGCCAATCCGGGATCAGGAAACACCATATATTTT. Protein: CASSRANPGSGNTIYF. The chain has TRBV3-1 (or the pseudogene TRBV3-2) and TRBJ1-3; no clear D gene. From germline, CDR1 is LGHDT and CDR2 YNNKEL (reference sequence). The CDR3 extends over 16 amino acids. Trimming cost V 4 bases and J 4 bases, with 17 bases left between them.

With respect to this clone: The sample holds other DNA sequences that translate to the same CDR3. The rearrangement links TRBV10-3 to TRBJ2-2; D remains ambiguous. V lost 6 bases to trimming and J lost 1 base, with 3 bases between them. CDR3 length: 12 amino acids. CDR1 is ENHRY, CDR2 SYGVKD, per germline. CDR3 residues: CAISRNTGELFF. In nucleotides, the CDR3 is TGTGCCATCAGCCGGAACACCGGGGAGCTGTTTTTT.

V usage is TRBV5-8 and J usage is TRBJ2-1, with 11 bases fitting TRBD1. Germline V gene sequence: CDR1 SGHTS, CDR2 YDEGEE. V dropped 4 bases and J dropped 6; count of bases not matched to a gene: 6. The CDR3 is 15 residues long. The CDR3 reads CASSNHGTGGNEQFF. CDR3 sequence (DNA): TGTGCCAGCAGCAATCACGGGACAGGGGGCAATGAGCAGTTCTTC.

This chain joins TRBV2 and TRBJ1-2; the D gene is possibly TRBD1 (5 bases). Per the germline V gene, CDR1 is SNHLY and CDR2 is FYNNEI. The CDR3 totals 14 residues. V was clipped by 6 bases and J by 7 bases, with 18 bases between them. The chain's CDR3 is CASRVTGVWGGYTF. CDR3 nucleotide sequence: TGTGCCAGCAGGGTCACAGGTGTATGGGGTGGCTACACCTTC.

The rearrangement joins TRBV6-5 to TRBJ1-1; D possibly corresponds to TRBD1 (5 bases). This CDR3 is 13 amino acids long. V shed 1 base and J shed 10 bases, with 13 bases lying between them. Germline CDR1 is MNHEY and CDR2 is SVGAGI. CDR3 bases: TGTGCCAGCAGTTACTACGAGCAGGGAGGAGCTTTCTTT. Protein sequence: CASSYYEQGGAFF.

The V gene is TRBV5-1, the J gene TRBJ1-4, with 7 bases lining up with TRBD1. Trimming at V came to 5 bases and at J to 7 bases, leaving 11 bases not matched to a gene. Germline values: CDR1 SGHRS, CDR2 YFSETQ. CDR3 length: 15 residues. DNA of the CDR3: TGCGCCAGCAGGAGCCAAGCAGGGGGGATTGAAAAACTGTTTTTT. It encodes CASRSQAGGIEKLFF.

V and J are TRBV18 and TRBJ2-1; D perhaps matches TRBD1 (7 bases). Trimming stripped 6 bases from V and 1 base from J, with 13 bases between. Germline CDR1 reads KGHSH; CDR2 reads LQKENI. The CDR3 is 15 amino acids. For the CDR3, the DNA is TGTGCCAGCTCCTCGGAGGGACAGTCCTACAATGAGCAGTTCTTC. Protein: CASSSEGQSYNEQFF.